This T cell receptor beta chain was documented in a study of T-cell reconstitution after alpha-beta-depleted transplantation in children. Germline assignment: CDR1 SGHRS and CDR2 YFSETQ. The CDR3 spans 13 residues. Trimming removed 0 bases from V and 2 bases from J, with 5 bases in between. The library targeted TCRbeta and was prepared with unique molecular identifiers. TCRdb reprocessed the PCR reads via MiXCR and lists one record per CDR3 protein. The repertoire holds approximately 240,000 distinct CDR3 sequences, with 9.7% as singletons. This clonotype appeared many times. Sequencing used PBMCs from the stem cell graft donor, obtained from the stem cell graft. The V and J genes are TRBV5-1 and TRBJ2-5; D remains ambiguous. This sequence originates from a human donor who donated a stem cell graft to a child with SCID. CDR3 DNA sequence: TGCGCCAGCAGCTTGGGGGTTCAAGAGACCCAGTACTTC. Translated: CASSLGVQETQYF.